The clone carrying this T cell receptor beta chain was counted once. The antigen is undetermined. CDR1 is LNHDA and CDR2 is SQIVND in the germline V gene (reference sequence). This CDR3 contains 13 residues. V trimming: 3 bases; J trimming: 6 bases; junction bases outside the gene matches: 5. Sequenced by immunoSEQ multiplex PCR; TCRdb stores in-frame clones only, minus some. The sample carries 20,000 or so clones, approximately 85% recorded once. This sample stems from a study of T cell therapy after organ transplantation. Findings of the study overall: In nonresponders, large pretherapy expansions changed minimally after therapy.

Time point: 4-8 weeks after completion of therapy. This clonotype originated in a human patient who had received a solid organ transplant and had CMV disease. Some T cells may be the graft donor's. The chain joins TRBV19 to TRBJ2-7; 7 bases are shared with TRBD1. The sample here was CD8+ T cells from blood, taken after autologous CMV-specific T cell therapy. The CDR3, as DNA: TGTGCCAGTAGTATTCGGGACAGATCCGAGCAGTACTTC. Its translation: CASSIRDRSEQYF. Full variable domain (remainder filled in from reference TRBV19 and TRBJ2-7): DGGITQSPKYLFRKEGQNVTLSCEQNLNHDAMYWYRQDPGQGLRLIYYSQIVNDFQKGDIAEGYSVSREKKESFPLTVTSAQKNPTAFYLCASSIRDRSEQYFGPGTRLTVT.